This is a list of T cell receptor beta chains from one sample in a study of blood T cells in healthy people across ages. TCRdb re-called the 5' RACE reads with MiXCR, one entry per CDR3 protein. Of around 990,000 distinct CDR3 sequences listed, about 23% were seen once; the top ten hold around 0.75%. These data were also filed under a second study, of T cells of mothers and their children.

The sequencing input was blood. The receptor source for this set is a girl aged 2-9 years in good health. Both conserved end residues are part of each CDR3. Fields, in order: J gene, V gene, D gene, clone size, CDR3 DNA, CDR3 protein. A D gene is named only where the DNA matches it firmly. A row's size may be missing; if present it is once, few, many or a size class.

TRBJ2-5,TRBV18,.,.,TGTGCCAGCTCACCAACAGTGGTCCGAGAGACCCAGTACTTC,CASSPTVVRETQYF
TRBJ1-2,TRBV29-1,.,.,TGCAGCGTCGTGAGGGGATCTCTTAACTATGGCTACACCTTC,CSVVRGSLNYGYTF
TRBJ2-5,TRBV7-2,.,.,TGTGCCAGCAGCATAGGAGGCGGGATTCAGTACTTC,CASSIGGGIQYF
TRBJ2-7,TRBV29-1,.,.,TGCAGCGTTCGTGAGAGAGGCGAGCAGTACTTC,CSVRERGEQYF
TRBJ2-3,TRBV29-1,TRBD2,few,TGCAGCGGAAAACTAGCGGGGAAACTCACTACGCAGTATTTT,CSGKLAGKLTTQYF
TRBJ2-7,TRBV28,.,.,TGTGCCAGCAGTTCCCGCCCTACGACATACCACGAGCAGTACTTC,CASSSRPTTYHEQYF
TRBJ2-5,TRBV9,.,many,TGTGCCAGCGGTGGCGAGACCCAGTACTTC,CASGGETQYF
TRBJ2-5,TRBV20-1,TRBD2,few,TGCAGTGCTAGAGGTGCGGGAGAAGAGACCCAGTACTTC,CSARGAGEETQYF
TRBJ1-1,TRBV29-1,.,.,TGCAGCGTTGCTCAGAACACTGAAGCTTTCTTT,CSVAQNTEAFF
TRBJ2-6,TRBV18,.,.,TGTGCCAGCTCTCTCTTAATCGGTGGGAAAGCAGGGGCCAACGTCCTGACTTTC,CASSLLIGGKAGANVLTF
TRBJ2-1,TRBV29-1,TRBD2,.,TGCAGCGCCACGGGACTAGCGGGAGGGTTTTCCTACAATGAGCAGTTCTTC,CSATGLAGGFSYNEQFF
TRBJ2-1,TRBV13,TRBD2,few,TGTGCCAGCAGCTTAGAGGTTCTAGCGGCAAGCTCCTACAATGAGCAGTTCTTC,CASSLEVLAASSYNEQFF
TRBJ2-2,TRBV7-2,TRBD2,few,TGTGCCAGCAGCCGGGGGGTGGTTGGCCCAACCGGGGAGCTGTTTTTT,CASSRGVVGPTGELFF
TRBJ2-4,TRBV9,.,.,TGTGCCAGCAGCCCAGGTAGTCGGACAATGGAAAACATTCAGTACTTC,CASSPGSRTMENIQYF
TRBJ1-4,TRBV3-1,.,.,TGTGCCAGCAGCCAGGGATTGGAAAAACTGTCTTTT,CASSQGLEKLSF
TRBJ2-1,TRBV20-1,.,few,TGCAGTGCCCTAGGTGGACGGGGAGGATGGGATGAGCAGTTCTTC,CSALGGRGGWDEQFF
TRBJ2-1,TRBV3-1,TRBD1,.,TGTGCCAGCAGCCAAAGTTGGGACAGAGATTACAATGAGCAGTTCTTC,CASSQSWDRDYNEQFF
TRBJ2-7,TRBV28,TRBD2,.,TGTGCCTATACTAGCGGGACCGAGCAGTACTTC,CAYTSGTEQYF
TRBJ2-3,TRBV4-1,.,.,TGCGCCAGCAGCCAAGGTCGGGCAGGGACTAGCACAGATACGCAGTATTTT,CASSQGRAGTSTDTQYF
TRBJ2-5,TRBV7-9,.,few,TGTGCCAGCAGCTCGGGCCCCCGCGGGGAGACCCAGTACTTC,CASSSGPRGETQYF
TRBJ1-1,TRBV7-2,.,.,TGTGCCAGCAGCCCCCACAGGGACGGCACTGAAGCTTTCTTT,CASSPHRDGTEAFF
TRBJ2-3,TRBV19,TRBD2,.,TGTGCCAGTACCGGGGGGAGTCGCACAGATACGCAGTATTTT,CASTGGSRTDTQYF
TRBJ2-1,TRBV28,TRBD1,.,TGTGCCAGCAGCGCCACTCCGGGACAGTTCAACAATGAGCAGTTCTTC,CASSATPGQFNNEQFF
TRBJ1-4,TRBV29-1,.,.,TGCAGCGTTGCCAGGGGAACTAATGAAAAACTGTTTTTT,CSVARGTNEKLFF